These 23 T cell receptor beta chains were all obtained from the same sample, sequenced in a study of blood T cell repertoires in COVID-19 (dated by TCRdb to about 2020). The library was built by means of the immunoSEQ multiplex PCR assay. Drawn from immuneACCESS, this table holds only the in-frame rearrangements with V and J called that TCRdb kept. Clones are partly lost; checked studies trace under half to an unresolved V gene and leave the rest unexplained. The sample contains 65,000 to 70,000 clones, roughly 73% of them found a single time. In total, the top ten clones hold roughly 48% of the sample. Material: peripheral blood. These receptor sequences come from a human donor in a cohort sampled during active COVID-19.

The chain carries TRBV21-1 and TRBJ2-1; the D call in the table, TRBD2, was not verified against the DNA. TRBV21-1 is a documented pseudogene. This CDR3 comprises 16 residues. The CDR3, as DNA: TGTGCCAGCAGCAAATACGGGCCGGGAGGATACAATGAGCAGTTCTTC. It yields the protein CASSKYGPGGYNEQFF.

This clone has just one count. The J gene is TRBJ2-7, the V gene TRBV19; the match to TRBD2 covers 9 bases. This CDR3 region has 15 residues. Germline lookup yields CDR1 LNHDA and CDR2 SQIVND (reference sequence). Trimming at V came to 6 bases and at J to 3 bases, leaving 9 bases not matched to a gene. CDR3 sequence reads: CASRAGTSLYYEQYF. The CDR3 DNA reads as TGTGCCAGTAGGGCCGGGACTAGCTTGTACTACGAGCAGTACTTC.

The CDR3 loop reads CASSPLTPEPVGLGNSPLHF. CDR3 nucleotide sequence: TGTGCCAGCAGCCCGCTAACACCGGAGCCGGTGGGTCTGGGTAATTCACCCCTCCACTTT. V usage is TRBV7-8 and J usage is TRBJ1-6, with no clear D. The CDR3 has 20 residues. The V and J ends lost 5 bases and 6 bases respectively, with 29 bases between them. Germline V gene data show CDR1 as SGHVS and CDR2 as FQNEAQ.

The CDR3 sequence: CASSLERGPNSPLHF. In DNA, the CDR3 is TGTGCCAGCAGCTTAGAGCGGGGACCGAATTCACCCCTCCACTTT. The chain is built from TRBV7-8 and TRBJ1-6; D may be TRBD1 (5 bases). Between the trimmed V and J ends, which lost 1 base and 7 bases, there was a span of 11 bases. CDR1 SGHVS and CDR2 FQNEAQ come from the germline V gene. The CDR3 is made up of 15 amino acids.

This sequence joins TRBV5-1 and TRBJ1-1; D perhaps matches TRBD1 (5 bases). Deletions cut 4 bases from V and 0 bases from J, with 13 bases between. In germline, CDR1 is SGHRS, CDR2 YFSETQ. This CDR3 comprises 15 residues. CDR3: CASSASGGVNTEAFF. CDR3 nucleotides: TGCGCCAGCAGCGCGTCGGGGGGTGTGAACACTGAAGCTTTCTTT.

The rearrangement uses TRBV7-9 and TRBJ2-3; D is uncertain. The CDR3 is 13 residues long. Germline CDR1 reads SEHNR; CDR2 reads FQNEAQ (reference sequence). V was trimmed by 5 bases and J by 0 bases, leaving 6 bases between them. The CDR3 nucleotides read TGTGCCAGCAGCCTACTTAGCACAGATACGCAGTATTTT. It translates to CASSLLSTDTQYF.

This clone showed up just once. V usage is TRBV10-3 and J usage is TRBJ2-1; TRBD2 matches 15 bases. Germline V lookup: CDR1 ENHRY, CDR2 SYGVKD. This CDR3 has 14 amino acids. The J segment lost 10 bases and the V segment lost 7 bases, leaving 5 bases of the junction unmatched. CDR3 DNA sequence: TGTGCCATCAAGGGACTAGCGGGAGGTGGGGAGCAGTTCTTC. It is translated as CAIKGLAGGGEQFF.

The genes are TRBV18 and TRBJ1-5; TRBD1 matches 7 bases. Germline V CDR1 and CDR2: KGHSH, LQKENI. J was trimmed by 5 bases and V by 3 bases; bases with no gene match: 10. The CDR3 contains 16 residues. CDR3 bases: TGTGCCAGCTCACCCATGAAAGGGGGCTTAGATCAGCCCCAGCATTTT. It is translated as CASSPMKGGLDQPQHF.

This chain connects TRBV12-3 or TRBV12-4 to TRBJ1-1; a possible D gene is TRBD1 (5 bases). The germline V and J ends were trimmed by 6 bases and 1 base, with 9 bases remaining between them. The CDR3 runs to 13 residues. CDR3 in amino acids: CASSDRGNTEAFF. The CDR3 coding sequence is TGTGCCAGCAGCGATAGGGGGAACACTGAAGCTTTCTTT.

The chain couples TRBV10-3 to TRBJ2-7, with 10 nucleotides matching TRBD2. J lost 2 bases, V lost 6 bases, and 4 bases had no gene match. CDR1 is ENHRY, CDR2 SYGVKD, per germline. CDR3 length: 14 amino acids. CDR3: CAIRGLAPPYEQYF. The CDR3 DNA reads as TGTGCCATCAGGGGACTAGCGCCTCCCTACGAGCAGTACTTC.

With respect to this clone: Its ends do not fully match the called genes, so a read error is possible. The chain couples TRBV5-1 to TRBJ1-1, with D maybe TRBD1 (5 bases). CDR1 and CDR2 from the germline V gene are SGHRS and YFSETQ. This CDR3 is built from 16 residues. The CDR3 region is CASTLGGGQGGPEAFF. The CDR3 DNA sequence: TGCGCCAGCACCTTGGGAGGAGGACAAGGAGGGCCTGAAGCTTTCTTT.

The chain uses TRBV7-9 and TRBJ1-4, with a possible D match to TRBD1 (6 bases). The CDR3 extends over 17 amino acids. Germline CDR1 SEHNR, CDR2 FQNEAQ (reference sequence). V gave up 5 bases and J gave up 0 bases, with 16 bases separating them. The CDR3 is CASSQPRTDTTNEKLFF. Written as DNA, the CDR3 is TGTGCCAGCAGCCAACCCAGGACAGACACAACTAATGAAAAACTGTTTTTT.

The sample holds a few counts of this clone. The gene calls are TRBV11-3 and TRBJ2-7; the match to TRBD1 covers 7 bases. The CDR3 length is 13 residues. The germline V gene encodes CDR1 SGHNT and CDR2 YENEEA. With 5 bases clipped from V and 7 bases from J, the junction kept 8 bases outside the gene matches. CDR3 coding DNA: TGTGCCAGCAGCATAACAGGGGTAGGGGAGCAGTACTTC. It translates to CASSITGVGEQYF.

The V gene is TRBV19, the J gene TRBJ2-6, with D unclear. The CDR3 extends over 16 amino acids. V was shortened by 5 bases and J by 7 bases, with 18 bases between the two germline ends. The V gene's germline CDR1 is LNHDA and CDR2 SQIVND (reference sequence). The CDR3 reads CASSLGSSGSANVLTF. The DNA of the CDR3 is TGTGCCAGTAGTTTGGGCAGCTCCGGCTCCGCCAACGTCCTGACTTTC. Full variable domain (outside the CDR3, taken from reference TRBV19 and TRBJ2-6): DGGITQSPKYLFRKEGQNVTLSCEQNLNHDAMYWYRQDPGQGLRLIYYSQIVNDFQKGDIAEGYSVSREKKESFPLTVTSAQKNPTAFYLCASSLGSSGSANVLTFGAGSRLTVL.

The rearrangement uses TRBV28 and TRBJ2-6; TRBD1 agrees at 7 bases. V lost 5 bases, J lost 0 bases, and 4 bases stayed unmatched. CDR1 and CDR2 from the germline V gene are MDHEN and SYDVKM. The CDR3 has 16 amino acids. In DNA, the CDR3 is TGTGCCAGCAGTACATGGACAGGCTCTGGGGCCAACGTCCTGACTTTC. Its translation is CASSTWTGSGANVLTF.

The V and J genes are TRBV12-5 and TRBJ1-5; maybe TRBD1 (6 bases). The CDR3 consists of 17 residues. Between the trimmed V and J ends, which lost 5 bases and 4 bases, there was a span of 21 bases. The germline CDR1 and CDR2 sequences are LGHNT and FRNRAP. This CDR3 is CASGTRAGHSKNQPQHF. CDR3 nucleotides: TGTGCTAGTGGTACCAGAGCGGGACACTCTAAAAATCAGCCCCAGCATTTT.

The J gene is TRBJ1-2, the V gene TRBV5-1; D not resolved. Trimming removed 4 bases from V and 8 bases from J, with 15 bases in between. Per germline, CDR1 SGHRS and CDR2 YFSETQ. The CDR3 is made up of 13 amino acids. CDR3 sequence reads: CASSAPGSSGYTF. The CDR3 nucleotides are TGCGCCAGCAGCGCCCCGGGGTCGAGCGGCTACACCTTC.

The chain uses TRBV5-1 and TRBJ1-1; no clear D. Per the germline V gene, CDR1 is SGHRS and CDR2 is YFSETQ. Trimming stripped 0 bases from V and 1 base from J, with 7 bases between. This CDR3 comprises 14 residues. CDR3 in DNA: TGCGCCAGCAGCTTGGATGCGGGGAACACTGAAGCTTTCTTT. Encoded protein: CASSLDAGNTEAFF.

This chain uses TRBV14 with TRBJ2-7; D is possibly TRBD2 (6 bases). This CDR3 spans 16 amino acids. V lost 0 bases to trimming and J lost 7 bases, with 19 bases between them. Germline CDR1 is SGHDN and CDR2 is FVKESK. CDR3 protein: CASSQDMDYRGIEQYF. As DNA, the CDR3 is TGTGCCAGCAGCCAAGATATGGACTACCGGGGGATAGAGCAGTACTTC. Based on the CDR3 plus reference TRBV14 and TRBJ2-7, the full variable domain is EAGVTQFPSHSVIEKGQTVTLRCDPISGHDNLYWYRRVMGKEIKFLLHFVKESKQDESGMPNNRFLAERTGGTYSTLKVQPAELEDSGVYFCASSQDMDYRGIEQYFGPGTRLTVT.

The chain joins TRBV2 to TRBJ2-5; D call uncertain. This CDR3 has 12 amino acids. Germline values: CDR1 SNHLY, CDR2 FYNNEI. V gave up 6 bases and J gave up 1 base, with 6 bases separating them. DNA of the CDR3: TGTGCCAGCAGGGTAGTCCAAGAGACCCAGTACTTC. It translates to CASRVVQETQYF.

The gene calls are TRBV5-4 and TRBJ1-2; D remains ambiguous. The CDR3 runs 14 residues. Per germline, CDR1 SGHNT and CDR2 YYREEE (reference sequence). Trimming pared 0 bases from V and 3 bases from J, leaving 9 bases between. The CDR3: CASSLDPGDYGYTF. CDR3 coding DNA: TGTGCCAGCAGCTTGGATCCCGGGGACTATGGCTACACCTTC.

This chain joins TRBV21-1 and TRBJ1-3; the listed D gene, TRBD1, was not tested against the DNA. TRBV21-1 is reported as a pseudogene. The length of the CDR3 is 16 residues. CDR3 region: CASSGQDRCSGNTIYF. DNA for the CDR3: TGTGCCAGCAGCGGGCAGGACAGGTGCTCTGGAAACACCATATATTTT.

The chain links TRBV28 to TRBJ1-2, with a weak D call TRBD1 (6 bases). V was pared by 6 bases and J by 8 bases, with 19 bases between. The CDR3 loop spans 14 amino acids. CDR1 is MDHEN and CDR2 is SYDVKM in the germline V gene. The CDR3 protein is CASSPGTGIEGYTF. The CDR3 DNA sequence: TGTGCCAGCAGCCCCGGAACAGGGATAGAGGGCTACACCTTC.